A single sample gave rise to the 24 T cell receptor beta chains below, sequenced in a study of T cell responses to AZD1222 COVID-19 vaccine. Method: immunoSEQ multiplex PCR; TCRdb's copy keeps in-frame clones and lacks some. The profile shows around 200,000 clones, 93% of them singletons. Material: peripheral blood, obtained on day 0 of AZD1222 vaccination. Receptors were obtained from an adult in good health.

The V call is TRBV7-8, the J call TRBJ2-1; TRBD2 matches 8 bases. Germline assignment: CDR1 SGHVS and CDR2 FQNEAQ. The junction had 5 bases not matched to a gene; V was cut back by 5 bases and J by 2 bases. The CDR3 consists of 15 residues. CDR3 amino acids: CASSKERGTYNEQFF. The CDR3 DNA follows: TGTGCCAGCAGCAAGGAGCGGGGGACCTACAATGAGCAGTTCTTC.

In its sample, this clone was seen once. V gene TRBV3-1 (or the pseudogene TRBV3-2) combines with J gene TRBJ1-1; D uncertain. Trimming took 0 bases from V and 7 from J, leaving 9 bases between them. This CDR3 is 13 amino acids long. Germline assignment: CDR1 LGHDT and CDR2 YNNKEL (reference sequence). The chain's CDR3 is CASSQEGGIEAFF. DNA for the CDR3: TGTGCCAGCAGCCAAGAAGGAGGCATTGAAGCTTTCTTT.

This clone was found once. The genes are TRBV11-3 and TRBJ2-7, with D perhaps TRBD1 (5 bases). With 5 bases removed from V and 2 bases from J, the gap between germline ends came to 13 bases. The CDR3 runs 14 residues. Germline-derived CDR1 and CDR2 are SGHNT and YENEEA. The CDR3 here is CASSQLDRPYEQYF. CDR3 nucleotides: TGTGCCAGCAGCCAACTTGACAGACCCTACGAGCAGTACTTC.

The rearrangement links TRBV11-3 to TRBJ1-2; D perhaps matches TRBD1 (5 bases). This CDR3 has 13 amino acids. V lost 1 base and J 8 bases, leaving 11 bases between the germline ends. The germline CDR1 and CDR2 sequences are SGHNT and YENEEA. The CDR3 DNA follows: TGTGCCAGCAGCTTAGCAGGGTTGGAGGGCTACACCTTC. Protein product: CASSLAGLEGYTF.

As regards this clone: At the DNA level, this CDR3 is encoded by other sequences in the same sample as well. J is TRBJ1-1 and V is TRBV5-1; D remains ambiguous. The CDR3 spans 14 residues. Germline CDR1 SGHRS, CDR2 YFSETQ. V was trimmed by 0 bases and J by 0 bases, leaving 6 bases between them. The CDR3 region has the DNA TGCGCCAGCAGCTTGGATAGAATGAACACTGAAGCTTTCTTT. Residues: CASSLDRMNTEAFF.

The J gene is TRBJ2-7, the V gene TRBV5-1; TRBD2 matches at 13 bases. The CDR3 is 16 amino acids. Germline CDR1 SGHRS, CDR2 YFSETQ. J was trimmed by 3 bases and V by 0 bases; bases with no gene match: 3. The CDR3 coding sequence is TGCGCCAGCAGCTTGGGACTAGCGGGGGGAATCTACGAGCAGTACTTC. Its protein product is CASSLGLAGGIYEQYF.

This rearrangement joins TRBV5-1 to TRBJ1-2, with D possibly matching TRBD1 (6 bases). Germline assignment: CDR1 SGHRS and CDR2 YFSETQ. This CDR3 is built from 15 residues. V gave up 2 bases and J gave up 2 bases, with 13 bases separating them. As DNA, the CDR3 is TGCGCCAGCAGCTTAACCTCAGGGGTGAACTATGGCTACACCTTC. Translating it yields CASSLTSGVNYGYTF.

This sequence joins TRBV29-1 and TRBJ2-2; no clear D. CDR3 length: 12 residues. CDR1 is SQVTM, CDR2 ANQGSEA, per germline. V dropped 5 bases and J dropped 4 bases, with 8 bases sitting between them. CDR3 protein: CSVHASTGELFF. As DNA, the CDR3 is TGCAGCGTTCATGCGTCCACCGGGGAGCTGTTTTTT.

This clone was detected once. The rearrangement uses TRBV24-1 and TRBJ1-5; tentatively, D is TRBD1 (6 bases). The V end lost 7 bases, the J end lost 2 bases, and 8 bases lay between the germline ends. CDR3 length: 13 amino acids. CDR1 is KGHDR, CDR2 SFDVKD, per germline. The CDR3, as DNA: TGTGCCACCAGATCAGGGGGCAATCAGCCCCAGCATTTT. Residues: CATRSGGNQPQHF.

The chain uses TRBV5-4 and TRBJ2-5, with D perhaps TRBD2 (7 bases). The germline V gene has CDR1 SGHNT and CDR2 YYREEE (reference sequence). The CDR3 runs to 16 residues. The V end lost 1 base, the J end lost 4 bases, and 17 bases lay between the germline ends. The CDR3 is CASSLLGGPDGETQYF. The CDR3 DNA is TGTGCCAGCAGCTTGTTGGGGGGGCCGGATGGAGAGACCCAGTACTTC.

The genes are TRBV11-3 and TRBJ1-1, with D hard to call. V was clipped by 6 bases and J by 5 bases, with 19 bases between them. Germline loops: CDR1 SGHNT, CDR2 YENEEA. This CDR3 is built from 15 residues. The CDR3 here is CASSFGGSGLTEAFF. The CDR3, as DNA: TGTGCCAGCAGTTTTGGCGGGTCGGGCCTGACTGAAGCTTTCTTT.

The chain carries TRBV7-2 and TRBJ2-3, with 9 bases matching TRBD2. Germline CDR1 is SGHTA and CDR2 is FQGNSA. This CDR3 spans 14 amino acids. V lost 4 bases and J lost 4; bases outside the gene matches: 3. The CDR3 DNA sequence: TGTGCCAGCAGCTCGGGACTAGCCCCAGATACGCAGTATTTT. It specifies CASSSGLAPDTQYF. The variable domain in full, completed from reference TRBV7-2 and TRBJ2-3, reads GAGVSQSPSNKVTEKGKDVELRCDPISGHTALYWYRQSLGQGLEFLIYFQGNSAPDKSGLPSDRFSAERTGGSVSTLTIQRTQQEDSAVYLCASSSGLAPDTQYFGPGTRLTVL.

The DNA of the CDR3 is TGTGCCAGCAGCCTATCGCTGTCGGGGGCCGGCGGGGAGCTGTTTTTT. Translation: CASSLSLSGAGGELFF. J is TRBJ2-2 and V is TRBV3-1 (or the pseudogene TRBV3-2); D is tentatively TRBD1 or TRBD2 (6 bases each). Germline V gene sequence: CDR1 LGHDT, CDR2 YNNKEL (reference sequence). CDR3 size: 16 residues. Trimming removed 4 bases at V and 7 bases at J, with 19 bases between.

The chain has TRBV5-8 and TRBJ2-7; TRBD2 matches 8 bases. Germline CDR1 SGHTS, CDR2 YDEGEE. Trimming took 4 bases from V and 6 from J; bases not matched to a gene: 6. This CDR3 is built from 13 residues. CDR3 coding DNA: TGTGCCAGCAGCCGTGGACTAGCCCGCGAGCAGTACTTC. Encoded protein: CASSRGLAREQYF.

The chain combines TRBV9 with TRBJ1-2; a weak D match, TRBD1 (5 bases). The CDR3 length is 18 residues. V was pared by 0 bases and J by 4 bases, with 22 bases between. Germline V CDR1 and CDR2: SGDLS, YYNGEE. CDR3 sequence reads: CASSVVSSSTRQSYGYTF. The CDR3 DNA reads TGTGCCAGCAGCGTAGTGTCCTCATCTACAAGACAGTCCTATGGCTACACCTTC.

This rearrangement joins TRBV5-8 to TRBJ1-1, with a tentative D call TRBD1 (5 bases). From germline, CDR1 is SGHTS and CDR2 YDEGEE. CDR3 length: 15 amino acids. V was pared by 1 base and J by 0 bases, with 10 bases between. The CDR3 nucleotides are TGTGCCAGCAGCTTGTTAAGGGGTGTGAACACTGAAGCTTTCTTT. This encodes CASSLLRGVNTEAFF.

The chain joins TRBV2 to TRBJ1-4; D gene unclear. V was trimmed by 7 bases and J by 5 bases, leaving 17 bases between them. This CDR3 contains 15 residues. In germline, CDR1 is SNHLY, CDR2 FYNNEI. As DNA, the CDR3 is TGTGCCAGCATGAAGAGGCTAGTTATCAATGAAAAACTGTTTTTT. Amino acid sequence: CASMKRLVINEKLFF.

This clone was counted a single time. The chain is built from TRBV6-1 and TRBJ2-7; 8 positions match TRBD1. The CDR3 has 15 amino acids. The V and J ends lost 1 base and 2 bases, in that order; junction bases with no gene match: 4. CDR1 is MNHNS, CDR2 SASEGT, per germline. CDR3 in amino acids: CASSEEGQVPYEQYF. The CDR3 DNA sequence: TGTGCCAGCAGTGAAGAGGGACAGGTCCCCTACGAGCAGTACTTC.

This chain uses TRBV7-9 with TRBJ1-2; 9 bases are shared with TRBD1. CDR1 is SEHNR, CDR2 FQNEAQ, per germline (reference sequence). This CDR3 has 13 residues. V was clipped by 6 bases and J by 8 bases; unmatched bases: 7. As DNA, the CDR3 is TGTGCCAGCAGGGGGGACAGGGCTTCCGGCTACACCTTC. Encoded protein: CASRGDRASGYTF.

The CDR3 reads CASSLVRGTPDRETQYF. The DNA of the CDR3 is TGCGCCAGCAGCTTGGTCCGAGGGACCCCTGATCGGGAGACCCAGTACTTC. V gene TRBV5-1 combines with J gene TRBJ2-5, with D tentatively TRBD1 or TRBD2 (5 bases each). The CDR3 is 17 residues long. Germline assignment: CDR1 SGHRS and CDR2 YFSETQ. Trimming took 0 bases from V and 5 from J, leaving 20 bases between them.

The chain is built from TRBV28 and TRBJ1-2; D might be TRBD1 (6 bases). V lost 8 bases and J lost 5, with 15 bases in between. This CDR3 spans 13 amino acids. In germline, CDR1 is MDHEN, CDR2 SYDVKM. CDR3 DNA sequence: TGTGCCAGCGACCCTAGGGGGGGATATGGCTACACCTTC. The encoded protein is CASDPRGGYGYTF.

This sequence joins TRBV7-9 and TRBJ1-3, with 8 bases lining up with TRBD1. Looked up from germline, CDR1 is SEHNR and CDR2 is FQNEAQ (reference sequence). With V trimmed by 2 bases and J by 0 bases, 12 bases remained unmatched. The CDR3 is made up of 19 amino acids. CDR3 residues: CASSLKAGTGRRSGNTIYF. The CDR3 coding sequence is TGTGCCAGCAGCTTAAAGGCGGGGACAGGCAGACGCTCTGGAAACACCATATATTTT.

V usage is TRBV11-1 and J usage is TRBJ2-1; 9 positions match TRBD1. The CDR3 loop spans 13 amino acids. The V segment lost 11 bases and the J segment 7 bases; nucleotides outside the gene matches: 9. Germline CDR1 and CDR2: SGHAT and FQDESV (reference sequence). As DNA, the CDR3 is TGTGCCGGCTCCGGGACAGGGCTGAATGAGCAGTTCTTC. Translated, it gives CAGSGTGLNEQFF. The full variable domain, in which reference TRBV11-1 and TRBJ2-1 provide the parts outside the CDR3, is EAEVAQSPRYKITEKSQAVAFWCDPISGHATLYWYRQILGQGPELLVQFQDESVVDDSQLPKDRFSAERLKGVDSTLKIQPAELGDSAMYLCAGSGTGLNEQFFGPGTRLTVL.

The chain combines TRBV4-1 with TRBJ1-6; 8 bases fit TRBD1. This CDR3 has 18 residues. The V segment lost 1 base and the J segment 5 bases; nucleotides outside the gene matches: 10. The germline V gene has CDR1 MGHRA and CDR2 YSYEKL. The CDR3 coding sequence is TGCGCCAGCAGCCAAGCCCTCAGGGGGCGAGCCGATAATTCACCCCTCCACTTT. Its translation is CASSQALRGRADNSPLHF.